The present T cell receptor (beta chain) was sequenced within a study of blood T cell repertoires in COVID-19. In the study overall: From the United States, Italy and Spain came samples of acute and convalescent COVID-19. T cells, B-cell-depleted T cells, or PBMCs provided the cDNA or gDNA that served as material.

The V and J ends lost 2 bases and 7 bases respectively, with 9 bases between them. The germline V gene has CDR1 MDHEN and CDR2 SYDVKM. The CDR3 is 13 residues long. A single count supports this clone. Generated by immunoSEQ multiplex PCR, the TCRdb table keeps only in-frame clones and is missing some. The sample has approximately 330,000 clones, around 89% seen once. The receptor was derived from a woman aged 40 to 50 with COVID-19, enrolled during active disease. Material: peripheral blood. The chain uses TRBV28 and TRBJ1-5, with a possible D match to TRBD1 (6 bases). The CDR3 loop is CASSLQGTQPQHF. The CDR3, as DNA: TGTGCCAGCAGTTTACAGGGGACCCAGCCCCAGCATTTT. The complete variable domain, with remaining parts taken from reference TRBV28 and TRBJ1-5, reads DVKVTQSSRYLVKRTGEKVFLECVQDMDHENMFWYRQDPGLGLRLIYFSYDVKMKEKGDIPEGYSVSREKKERFSLILESASTNQTSMYLCASSLQGTQPQHFGDGTRLSIL.